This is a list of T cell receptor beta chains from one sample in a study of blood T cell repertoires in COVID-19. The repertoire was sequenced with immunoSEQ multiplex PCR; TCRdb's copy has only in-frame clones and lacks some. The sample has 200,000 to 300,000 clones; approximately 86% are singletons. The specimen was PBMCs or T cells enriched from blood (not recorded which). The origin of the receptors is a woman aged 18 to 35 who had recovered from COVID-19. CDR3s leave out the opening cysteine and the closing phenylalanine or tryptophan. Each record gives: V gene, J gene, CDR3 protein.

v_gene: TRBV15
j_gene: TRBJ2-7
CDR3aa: ATSRGKGQTYEQY

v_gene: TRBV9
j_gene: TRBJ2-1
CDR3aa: ASSVDSAGGPYAYNEQF

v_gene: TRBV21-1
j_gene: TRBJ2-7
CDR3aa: ASSPQRTGGAYEQY

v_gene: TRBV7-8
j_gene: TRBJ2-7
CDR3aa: ASSSGLAGAYEQY

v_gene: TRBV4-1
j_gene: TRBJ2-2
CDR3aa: ASSQAPVRRTGSKGGGELF

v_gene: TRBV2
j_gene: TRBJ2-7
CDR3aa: ASLVKPAEQY

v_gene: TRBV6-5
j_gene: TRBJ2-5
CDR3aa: ASSPGVNQETQY

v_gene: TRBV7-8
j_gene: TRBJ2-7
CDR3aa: ASSFRTEPYEQY

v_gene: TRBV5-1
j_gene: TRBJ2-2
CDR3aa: ASSPGDSGTGELF

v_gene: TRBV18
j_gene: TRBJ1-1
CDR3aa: ASSLRTAPNTEAF

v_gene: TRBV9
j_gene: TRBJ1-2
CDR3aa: ASSVGQGSYGYT

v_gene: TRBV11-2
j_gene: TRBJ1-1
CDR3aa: ASSLVPPQIEAF

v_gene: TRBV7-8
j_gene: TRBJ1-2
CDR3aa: ASSLAPWQGQIGYT

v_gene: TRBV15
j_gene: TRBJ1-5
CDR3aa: ATSYSGQLNQPQH

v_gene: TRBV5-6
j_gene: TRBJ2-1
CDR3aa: ASSLVIAEIIYNEQF

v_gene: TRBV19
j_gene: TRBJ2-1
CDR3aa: ASAPLALRASEQF

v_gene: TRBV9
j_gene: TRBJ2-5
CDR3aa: ASTLREAPQETQY

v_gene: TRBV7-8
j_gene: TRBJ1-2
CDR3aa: ASSLVSWGRSGYT

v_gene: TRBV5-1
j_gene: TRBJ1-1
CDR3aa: ASSPAGGNTEAF

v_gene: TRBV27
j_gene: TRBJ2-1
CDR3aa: ASSLYGASGLYNEQF

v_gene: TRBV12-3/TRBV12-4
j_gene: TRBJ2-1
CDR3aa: ASRWTSDEQF

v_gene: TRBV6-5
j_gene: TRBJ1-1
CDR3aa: ASSHIWGGSTEAF

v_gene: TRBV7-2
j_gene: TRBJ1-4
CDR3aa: ASKSETANEKLF

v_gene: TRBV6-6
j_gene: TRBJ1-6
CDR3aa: ASSYRGKDSPLH

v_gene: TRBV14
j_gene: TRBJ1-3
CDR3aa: ASSYGTTIY

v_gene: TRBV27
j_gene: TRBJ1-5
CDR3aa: ASSPSRERSNQPQH

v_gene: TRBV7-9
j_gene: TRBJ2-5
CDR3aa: ASRSPGGIETQY

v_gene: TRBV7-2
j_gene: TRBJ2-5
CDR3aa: ASSFGGRIETQY

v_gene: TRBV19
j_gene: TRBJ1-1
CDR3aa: ASSINPQNTEAF

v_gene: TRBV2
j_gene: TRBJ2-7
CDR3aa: ASSLSLTSGVIYEQY

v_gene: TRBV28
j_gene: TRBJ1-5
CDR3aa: ASSLVATGQQPQH

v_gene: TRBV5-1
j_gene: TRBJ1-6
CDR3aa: ASSLEQAYNSPLH

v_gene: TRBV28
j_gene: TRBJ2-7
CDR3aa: ASSGTGVYEQY

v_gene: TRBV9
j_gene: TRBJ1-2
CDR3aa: ASSFGQESPYGYT

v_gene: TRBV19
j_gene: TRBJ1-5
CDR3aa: ASNTGQASNQPQH

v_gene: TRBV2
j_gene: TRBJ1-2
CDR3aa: ASRARQVAARPGYT

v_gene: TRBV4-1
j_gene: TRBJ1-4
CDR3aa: ASGLFDARREKLF

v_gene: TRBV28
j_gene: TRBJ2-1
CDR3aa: ASSLGGLAGAYNEQF

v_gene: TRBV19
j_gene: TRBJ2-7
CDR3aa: ASSMPPGRNYEQY

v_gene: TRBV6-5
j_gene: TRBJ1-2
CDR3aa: ASSSPGTVYGYT

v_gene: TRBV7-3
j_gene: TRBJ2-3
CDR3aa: ASSSSLAGGGDTQY